This TCR beta chain was observed in a study of T cell responses to AZD1222 COVID-19 vaccine. Method: immunoSEQ multiplex PCR; TCRdb's copy keeps in-frame clones and lacks some. This table has some 100,000 clones, about 86% appearing once. Trimming stripped 6 bases from V and 3 bases from J, with 11 bases between. The V gene's germline CDR1 is MNHEY and CDR2 SVGAGI. The CDR3 loop spans 13 amino acids. A note on this clone: As yet, its antigen is unknown.

Overall study results and limits: Sampling captured repertoires only after the peak T cell response. Possibly, clonal diversity was underestimated; donors were largely white British and included more females. Among vaccine-associated CD4 TCRs, coverage spanned spike, with dominance at 160-218 and 743-854.

This chain connects TRBV6-5 to TRBJ1-2, with TRBD1 as a possible D gene (5 bases). The sequence was obtained from an adult in good health. The sequences come from peripheral blood, collected on day 0 of AZD1222 vaccination. This CDR3 is CASRTGRYYGYTF. As DNA, the CDR3 is TGTGCCAGCAGAACGGGACGTTACTATGGCTACACCTTC.